This TCR beta chain was documented in a study of cytomegalovirus exposure and HLA in healthy donors. There are 12 residues in the CDR3. Deletions cut 5 bases from V and 3 bases from J, with 8 bases between. The germline gives CDR1 SGHAT, CDR2 FQDESV (reference sequence). Both 60 Vbeta primers and 13 Jbeta primers went into the PCR. The repertoire was sequenced with immunoSEQ multiplex PCR; TCRdb's copy has only in-frame clones and lacks some. The sample lists tens of thousands of clones; around 70% were seen once. The chain has TRBV11-1 and TRBJ2-7; maybe TRBD1 (5 bases). This clonotype was sampled from a woman in her 50s in good health and CMV-seronegative. Sequenced sample: PBMCs. The CDR3 nucleotides read TGTGCCAGCAGCCTGACAGACTACGAGCAGTACTTC. It is translated as CASSLTDYEQYF.